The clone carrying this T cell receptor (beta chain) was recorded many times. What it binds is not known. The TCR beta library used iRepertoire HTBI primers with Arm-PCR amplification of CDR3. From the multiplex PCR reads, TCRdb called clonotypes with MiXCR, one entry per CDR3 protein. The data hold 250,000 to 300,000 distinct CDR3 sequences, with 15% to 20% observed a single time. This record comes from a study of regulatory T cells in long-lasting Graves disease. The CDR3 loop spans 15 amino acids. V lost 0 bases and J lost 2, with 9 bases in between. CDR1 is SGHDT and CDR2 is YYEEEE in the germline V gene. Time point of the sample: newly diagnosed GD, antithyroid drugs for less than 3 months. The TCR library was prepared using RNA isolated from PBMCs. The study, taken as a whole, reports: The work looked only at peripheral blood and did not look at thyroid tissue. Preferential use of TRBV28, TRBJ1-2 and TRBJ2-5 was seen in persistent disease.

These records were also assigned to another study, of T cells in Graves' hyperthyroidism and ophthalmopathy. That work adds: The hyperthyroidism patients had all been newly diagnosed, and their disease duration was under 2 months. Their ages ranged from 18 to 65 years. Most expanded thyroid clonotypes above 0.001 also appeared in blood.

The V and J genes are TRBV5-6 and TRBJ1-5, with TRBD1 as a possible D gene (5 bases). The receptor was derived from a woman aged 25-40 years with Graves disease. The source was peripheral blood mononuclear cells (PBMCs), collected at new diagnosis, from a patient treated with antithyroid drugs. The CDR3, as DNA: TGTGCCAGCAGCTTGGAGGGGAATGGCAATCAGCCCCAGCATTTT. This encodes CASSLEGNGNQPQHF. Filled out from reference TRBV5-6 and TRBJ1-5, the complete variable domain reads DAGVTQSPTHLIKTRGQQVTLRCSPKSGHDTVSWYQQALGQGPQFIFQYYEEEERQRGNFPDRFSGHQFPNYSSELNVNALLLGDSALYLCASSLEGNGNQPQHFGDGTRLSIL.